Included here is one T cell receptor beta chain sequence, with context. The record originates from a study of blood T cell repertoires in COVID-19. Study-level information: Specimens from acute and convalescent COVID-19 originated in the United States, Italy and Spain.

V shed 1 base, J shed 1 base, and the junction held 7 bases outside the gene matches. The germline CDR1 and CDR2 sequences are LGHNA and YSLEER. CDR3 length: 17 amino acids. Under the authors' procedure: For nucleated cells, counts were estimated from reference gene primer amplification. Libraries were prepared by immunoSEQ multiplex PCR; TCRdb keeps only in-frame clonotypes and omits some of them. For V, J and clone size, that table is used; D and trimming come from the DNA. The profile shows more than 85,000 clones, roughly four fifths of them singletons. Material: peripheral blood. This TCR was recovered from a woman aged 55-70 years with acute or convalescent COVID-19. V is TRBV4-3 and J is TRBJ2-3; 8 positions agree with TRBD2. CDR3 residues: CASSQARTSFGTDTQYF. The DNA of the CDR3 is TGCGCCAGCAGCCAAGCGAGGACTAGCTTTGGCACAGATACGCAGTATTTT.